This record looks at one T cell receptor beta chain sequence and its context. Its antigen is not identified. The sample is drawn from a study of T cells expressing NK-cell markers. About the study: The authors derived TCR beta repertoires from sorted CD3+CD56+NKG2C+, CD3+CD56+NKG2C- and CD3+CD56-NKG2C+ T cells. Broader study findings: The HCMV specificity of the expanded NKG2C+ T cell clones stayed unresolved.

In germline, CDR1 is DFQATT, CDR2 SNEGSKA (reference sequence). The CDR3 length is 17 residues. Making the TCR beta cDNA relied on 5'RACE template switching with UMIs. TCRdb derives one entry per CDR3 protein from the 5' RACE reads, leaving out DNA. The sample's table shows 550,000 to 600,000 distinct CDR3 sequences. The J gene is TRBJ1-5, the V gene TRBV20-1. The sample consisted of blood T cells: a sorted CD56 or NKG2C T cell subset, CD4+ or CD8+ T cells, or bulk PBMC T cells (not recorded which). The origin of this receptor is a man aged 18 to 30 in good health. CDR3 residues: CSATISGRGSSNQPQHF.